These 27 T cell receptor beta chains were all obtained from the same sample, sequenced in a study of neurological immune-mediated disorders. MiXCR, run by TCRdb on the 5' RACE reads, gives a single entry per CDR3 protein. The sample lists tens of thousands of distinct CDR3 sequences; approximately 13% were seen once. Specimen: PBMCs. The source is a woman aged 55-70 years with HTLV-1-associated myelopathy (HAM/TSP).

This chain connects TRBV20-1 to TRBJ2-1; 14 bases are a match to TRBD2. The CDR3 runs 15 residues. Unmatched junction bases numbered 6, after V lost 3 bases and J lost 8 bases. Germline CDR1 and CDR2: DFQATT and SNEGSKA (reference sequence). The CDR3 coding sequence is TGCAGTGCTAGGGGGACTAGCGGGAGTCAAGATGAGCAGTTCTTC. Translated: CSARGTSGSQDEQFF.

The V gene is TRBV5-1, the J gene TRBJ1-1, with D perhaps matching TRBD1 (5 bases). CDR1 is SGHRS and CDR2 is YFSETQ in the germline V gene. V was pared by 0 bases and J by 2 bases, with 11 bases between. The CDR3 spans 15 residues. The CDR3 sequence: CASSLGRQINTEAFF. The CDR3 DNA reads as TGCGCCAGCAGCTTGGGACGACAGATTAACACTGAAGCTTTCTTT.

The gene calls are TRBV19 and TRBJ2-1, with TRBD2 matching 8 bases. Germline V gene data show CDR1 as LNHDA and CDR2 as SQIVND (reference sequence). CDR3 size: 16 residues. Losses at the gene ends were 5 bases for V and 0 bases for J; bases not matched to a gene: 6. CDR3 in DNA: TGTGCCAGTAGTTTCGGACTAGCCATCTCCTACAATGAGCAGTTCTTC. This gives the protein CASSFGLAISYNEQFF. Filled out from reference TRBV19 and TRBJ2-1, the complete variable domain reads DGGITQSPKYLFRKEGQNVTLSCEQNLNHDAMYWYRQDPGQGLRLIYYSQIVNDFQKGDIAEGYSVSREKKESFPLTVTSAQKNPTAFYLCASSFGLAISYNEQFFGPGTRLTVL.

The chain combines TRBV11-3 with TRBJ1-1, with D perhaps matching TRBD1 (6 bases). The germline V gene encodes CDR1 SGHNT and CDR2 YENEEA. The CDR3 sequence is 16 residues long. V lost 1 base and J lost 3, with 15 bases in between. The CDR3 sequence is CASSLVAPSGDTEAFF. DNA of the CDR3: TGTGCCAGCAGCTTAGTGGCACCCTCAGGGGACACTGAAGCTTTCTTT.

This clonotype was observed a few times. V usage is TRBV27 and J usage is TRBJ1-5; the D gene is possibly TRBD1 (5 bases). V was trimmed by 6 bases and J by 6 bases, leaving 27 bases between them. This CDR3 is built from 18 residues. Germline CDR1 is MNHEY and CDR2 is SMNVEV (reference sequence). The CDR3 DNA sequence: TGTGCCAGCAGCTACAAACCACAGTGGGGGAGCCGGGCTCAGCCCCAGCATTTT. Translated, it gives CASSYKPQWGSRAQPQHF.

This clonotype was counted at least ten times. V and J are TRBV7-2 and TRBJ2-1; D tentatively fits TRBD1 or TRBD2 (6 bases each). The V gene lost 0 bases and the J gene lost 8 bases, with 20 bases spanning the gap. The CDR3 has 17 residues. Per germline, CDR1 SGHTA and CDR2 FQGNSA. CDR3 sequence reads: CASSLAGGGLWEDEQFF. The CDR3, as DNA: TGTGCCAGCAGCTTAGCTGGGGGCGGACTTTGGGAGGATGAGCAGTTCTTC.

Ten or more counts support this clonotype. Here the CDR3 DNA reads TGTGCCAGCAGCCTAAAGTACCAGGGGGTACATGAGCAGTTCTTC. Amino acid sequence: CASSLKYQGVHEQFF. The gene calls are TRBV3-1 and TRBJ2-1; the match to TRBD1 covers 7 bases. With V trimmed by 4 bases and J by 8 bases, 11 bases remained unmatched. The length of the CDR3 is 15 residues. CDR1 is LGHDT and CDR2 is YNNKEL in the germline V gene (reference sequence).

This clonotype occurred many times. DNA for the CDR3: TGCGCCAGCAGCCAAGAAAGGTGGCAGGGTAAAAACGAGCAGTACTTC. Its protein product is CASSQERWQGKNEQYF. The chain employs TRBV4-1 and TRBJ2-7; tentatively, D is TRBD1 (5 bases). CDR3 length equals 16 residues. The V end lost 0 bases, the J end lost 5 bases, and 17 bases lay between the germline ends. Germline V gene lookup returns CDR1 MGHRA and CDR2 YSYEKL.

The rearrangement joins TRBV20-1 to TRBJ2-1; 10 bases fit TRBD2. The V segment lost 4 bases and the J segment 9 bases; nucleotides outside the gene matches: 9. Germline-derived CDR1 and CDR2 are DFQATT and SNEGSKA (reference sequence). The CDR3 loop spans 14 amino acids. CDR3 protein: CSATIAGGRSEQFF. The CDR3 DNA follows: TGCAGTGCTACGATAGCGGGAGGTCGAAGTGAGCAGTTCTTC.

This clonotype came up many times. The chain combines TRBV20-1 with TRBJ2-5, with 7 bases matching TRBD2. CDR3 size: 12 residues. Losses at the gene ends were 6 bases for V and 0 bases for J; bases not matched to a gene: 1. Germline V gene data show CDR1 as DFQATT and CDR2 as SNEGSKA (reference sequence). The CDR3 DNA follows: TGCAGTGCCACTAGCGACCAAGAGACCCAGTACTTC. Translating gives CSATSDQETQYF.

This clonotype was found many times. This sequence joins TRBV2 and TRBJ2-2, with 9 positions matching TRBD1. In germline, CDR1 is SNHLY, CDR2 FYNNEI. This CDR3 is 14 amino acids long. The junction had 5 bases not matched to a gene; V was cut back by 6 bases and J by 6 bases. The CDR3 DNA follows: TGTGCCAGCAGCCCGCGGACAGGGGCCGGGGAGCTGTTTTTT. The encoded protein is CASSPRTGAGELFF.

This clonotype was picked up many times. This chain joins TRBV5-8 and TRBJ2-1, with 9 bases fitting TRBD2. The CDR3 extends over 16 amino acids. Per germline, CDR1 SGHTS and CDR2 YDEGEE. Germline trimming cut 2 bases from V and 8 bases from J; bases unmatched to any gene: 11. In DNA, the CDR3 is TGTGCCAGCAGCTTTTCGGCGGGCGGGGGGGCCTATGAGCAGTTCTTC. This codes for CASSFSAGGGAYEQFF.

This clonotype was counted ten times or more. The chain uses TRBV10-3 and TRBJ2-7, with D perhaps TRBD1 or TRBD2 (5 bases each). Germline CDR1 reads ENHRY; CDR2 reads SYGVKD. V shed 0 bases and J shed 3 bases, with 21 bases lying between them. The CDR3 contains 18 residues. The CDR3 nucleotides read TGTGCCATCAGTGAGTCGAAGAGTGCCAGGGACGGAGGCTACGAGCAGTACTTC. Translating it yields CAISESKSARDGGYEQYF.

This clonotype was found a few times. The chain employs TRBV4-2 and TRBJ2-6; D call uncertain. Germline CDR1 reads LGHNA; CDR2 reads YNFKEQ. V lost 0 bases to trimming and J lost 0 bases, with 3 bases between them. There are 15 residues in the CDR3. CDR3 in DNA: TGTGCCAGCAGCCAAGATATCTCTGGGGCCAACGTCCTGACTTTC. Protein sequence: CASSQDISGANVLTF.

This clonotype was seen at least ten times. This sequence joins TRBV7-8 and TRBJ2-7; the match to TRBD1 covers 7 bases. The CDR3 spans 17 residues. CDR1 and CDR2 (germline): SGHVS, FQNEAQ. With V trimmed by 0 bases and J by 0 bases, 8 bases remained unmatched. The CDR3 coding sequence is TGTGCCAGCAGCTTAGCGACGACAGGGAAAGCCTCCTACGAGCAGTACTTC. Its translation is CASSLATTGKASYEQYF.

This clonotype was counted at least ten times. This chain connects TRBV5-1 to TRBJ2-2; D may be TRBD2 (6 bases). Germline CDR1 reads SGHRS; CDR2 reads YFSETQ. This CDR3 has 15 residues. Trimming left V 0 bases short and J 5 bases short, with 11 bases between. CDR3 loop: CASSLGRDWTGELFF. CDR3 DNA: TGCGCCAGCAGCTTGGGACGGGACTGGACCGGGGAGCTGTTTTTT. Filled out from reference TRBV5-1 and TRBJ2-2, the complete variable domain reads KAGVTQTPRYLIKTRGQQVTLSCSPISGHRSVSWYQQTPGQGLQFLFEYFSETQRNKGNFPGRFSGRQFSNSRSEMNVSTLELGDSALYLCASSLGRDWTGELFFGEGSRLTVL.

This clonotype has a count of ten or more. This sequence joins TRBV20-1 and TRBJ1-4; TRBD1 aligns across 9 bases. This CDR3 region has 13 residues. The V gene end was trimmed by 6 bases and the J gene end by 8 bases; junction bases not matched to a gene: 7. The V gene's germline CDR1 is DFQATT and CDR2 SNEGSKA (reference sequence). For the CDR3, the DNA is TGCAGTGCCGTGGGACAGGGCCACGAAAAACTGTTTTTT. The encoded protein is CSAVGQGHEKLFF.

The CDR3 DNA sequence: TGCGCCAGCAGCTCGCTGGGCGGGGGAAACGAGCAGTACTTC. Amino acids: CASSSLGGGNEQYF. J is TRBJ2-7 and V is TRBV5-1; TRBD2 matches 7 bases. The CDR3 runs to 14 residues. Germline lookup yields CDR1 SGHRS and CDR2 YFSETQ. With 3 bases clipped from V and 5 bases from J, the junction kept 8 bases outside the gene matches.

The chain employs TRBV5-1 and TRBJ2-4, with unresolved D. Between the trimmed V and J ends, which lost 2 bases and 4 bases, there was a span of 10 bases. This CDR3 is 14 amino acids long. The germline V gene encodes CDR1 SGHRS and CDR2 YFSETQ. The CDR3 DNA reads TGCGCCAGCAGCTTACCGACGGTGAAAAACATTCAGTACTTC. It encodes CASSLPTVKNIQYF.

The CDR3 here is CASSSGQGDEQYF. CDR3 coding DNA: TGTGCCAGCAGTTCGGGACAGGGGGACGAGCAGTACTTC. The chain uses TRBV7-9 and TRBJ2-7, with 11 bases identical to TRBD1. This CDR3 has 13 residues. V dropped 6 bases and J dropped 5; count of bases not matched to a gene: 3. CDR1 and CDR2 from the germline V gene are SEHNR and FQNEAQ (reference sequence).

This clonotype was counted ten times or more. The chain is built from TRBV7-2 and TRBJ1-1, with a possible D match to TRBD1 (6 bases). Germline V lookup: CDR1 SGHTA, CDR2 FQGNSA. V was shortened by 5 bases and J by 4 bases, with 8 bases between the two germline ends. This CDR3 region has 12 residues. CDR3 bases: TGTGCCAGCAGCGTCAGGGGCACTGAAGCTTTCTTT. Translated: CASSVRGTEAFF.

The V gene is TRBV7-2, the J gene TRBJ1-2; D call uncertain. Trimming removed 1 base from V and 7 bases from J, with 4 bases in between. The CDR3 contains 11 residues. CDR1 is SGHTA and CDR2 is FQGNSA in the germline V gene. As DNA, the CDR3 is TGTGCCAGCAGCTTAGAGATTGGCTACACCTTC. Translating gives CASSLEIGYTF.

This clonotype is classed as large. The gene calls are TRBV20-1 and TRBJ2-5; 13 bases agree with TRBD2. Germline lookup yields CDR1 DFQATT and CDR2 SNEGSKA (reference sequence). The CDR3 consists of 17 residues. Germline trimming cut 1 base from V and 5 bases from J; bases unmatched to any gene: 10. CDR3 loop: CSARVPPGLAGRETQYF. In nucleotides, the CDR3 is TGCAGTGCTAGAGTACCACCGGGACTAGCGGGACGGGAGACCCAGTACTTC.

The V call is TRBV20-1, the J call TRBJ2-3; TRBD2 aligns across 12 bases. Germline CDR1 reads DFQATT; CDR2 reads SNEGSKA (reference sequence). After removal of 2 bases from V and 2 bases from J, the junction contained 2 bases not matched to a gene. CDR3 size: 15 residues. The CDR3, as DNA: TGCAGTGCTAGACCTAGCGGGAGGGCCACAGATACGCAGTATTTT. Protein sequence: CSARPSGRATDTQYF.

This clonotype was detected a few times. V gene TRBV20-1 combines with J gene TRBJ2-3; D may correspond to TRBD1 or TRBD2 (5 bases each). CDR1 and CDR2 from the germline V gene are DFQATT and SNEGSKA (reference sequence). This CDR3 comprises 13 residues. Trimming cost V 0 bases and J 5 bases, with 9 bases left between them. CDR3 bases: TGCAGTGCTAGAGATCTTGGGGGAGATACGCAGTATTTT. Its protein product is CSARDLGGDTQYF.

This clonotype was detected ten times or more. The rearrangement uses TRBV20-1 and TRBJ2-3; possibly TRBD2 for D (6 bases). The V and J ends lost 5 bases and 3 bases respectively, with 15 bases between them. The V gene's germline CDR1 is DFQATT and CDR2 SNEGSKA (reference sequence). This CDR3 has 14 amino acids. CDR3 bases: TGCAGTGCTGACATCCGGGAGAGGACAGATACGCAGTATTTT. This encodes CSADIRERTDTQYF.

This clonotype was seen repeatedly, ten times or more. The rearrangement links TRBV7-9 to TRBJ2-1; the D is unclear. Germline V gene sequence: CDR1 SEHNR, CDR2 FQNEAQ (reference sequence). This CDR3 comprises 12 residues. The V end was cut by 2 bases, the J end by 8 bases, with 7 bases between. The CDR3 spells CASSLLVDEQFF. The CDR3 coding sequence is TGTGCCAGCAGCTTATTGGTCGATGAGCAGTTCTTC.